What follows are 10 T cell receptor beta chains derived from one specimen sequenced in a study of T cells after yellow fever vaccination. TCRdb recomputed calls from the 5' RACE reads with MiXCR, one row per CDR3 protein. Of some 97,000 distinct CDR3 sequences in the sample, under 7% were seen once. The sample consisted of CD8+ T cells sorted from PBMCs, taken 10 days after the yellow fever booster vaccination. These receptors were obtained from a man aged 18-30 years who received the YFV17D yellow fever vaccine.

This clonotype was recorded at least ten times. The genes are TRBV29-1 and TRBJ2-1; D is uncertain. The CDR3 is 12 residues long. Trimming removed 7 bases at V and 10 bases at J, with 17 bases between. CDR1 SQVTM and CDR2 ANQGSEA come from the germline V gene. The CDR3 DNA sequence: TGCAGCGCGACGACCGCGTCTGTGGAGCAGTTCTTC. Its protein product is CSATTASVEQFF.

This clonotype appeared a few times. The CDR3 DNA reads TGTGCCAGCAGCCAAGATTGGGGGATGGCCTATGGCTACACCTTC. Its translation is CASSQDWGMAYGYTF. This chain connects TRBV4-2 to TRBJ1-2, with a weak D call TRBD1 (5 bases). The CDR3 contains 15 residues. Germline assignment: CDR1 LGHNA and CDR2 YNFKEQ. V was clipped by 0 bases and J by 4 bases, with 12 bases between them.

Ten or more counts support this clonotype. The chain links TRBV12-3 or TRBV12-4 to TRBJ2-5; D is undetermined. The CDR3 runs to 11 residues. Trimming cost V 3 bases and J 5 bases, with 4 bases left between them. CDR3 amino acids: CASSFLETQYF. CDR3 DNA: TGTGCCAGCAGTTTTCTTGAGACCCAGTACTTC.

In its sample, this clonotype was seen a few times. The chain is built from TRBV6-2 or TRBV6-3 and TRBJ2-2; the D is unclear. Germline-derived CDR1 and CDR2 are MNHEY and SVGEGT. Trimming took off 2 bases at V and 2 bases at J, with 9 bases between the two ends. CDR3 length: 15 residues. Here the CDR3 DNA reads TGTGCCAGCAGTTACGTACAGTTAAACACCGGGGAGCTGTTTTTT. It is translated as CASSYVQLNTGELFF.

The J gene is TRBJ2-7, the V gene TRBV4-2; D remains ambiguous. Germline lookup yields CDR1 LGHNA and CDR2 YNFKEQ. The CDR3 is 15 residues long. V was pared by 2 bases and J by 2 bases, with 13 bases between. The CDR3: CASSQYLGGTYEQYV. CDR3 sequence (DNA): TGTGCCAGCAGCCAATATTTAGGCGGAACCTACGAGCAGTACGTC.

The rearrangement joins TRBV7-9 to TRBJ1-2; TRBD1 is a possible D gene (5 bases). This CDR3 region has 15 residues. CDR1 and CDR2 (germline): SEHNR, FQNEAQ (reference sequence). Trimming took 5 bases from V and 4 from J, leaving 17 bases between them. DNA of the CDR3: TGTGCCAGCAGCGCGACAGAGGGCCAGAGCTATGGCTACACCTTC. Its protein product is CASSATEGQSYGYTF.

V gene TRBV5-5 combines with J gene TRBJ2-3; D might be TRBD1 or TRBD2, each matching 5 bases. The germline V and J ends were trimmed by 4 bases and 9 bases, with 30 bases remaining between them. The germline V gene has CDR1 SGHKS and CDR2 YYEKEE (reference sequence). This CDR3 has 18 amino acids. CDR3 sequence (DNA): TGTGCCAGCAGCCCCACTTGGGGAGAGGGCAGCTTATCAGGGACGCAGTATTTT. It translates to CASSPTWGEGSLSGTQYF.

J is TRBJ2-7 and V is TRBV12-3 or TRBV12-4; a possible D gene is TRBD1 (6 bases). V gave up 6 bases and J gave up 1 base, with 10 bases separating them. This CDR3 region has 13 residues. The CDR3 is CASRTGTSYEQYF. CDR3 bases: TGTGCCAGCAGAACCGGGACATCCTACGAGCAGTACTTC.

This clonotype came up a few times. The V and J genes are TRBV11-2 and TRBJ2-7, with D tentatively TRBD1 or TRBD2 (5 bases each). Germline V gives CDR1 SGHAT, CDR2 FQNNGV. V shed 8 bases and J shed 2 bases, with 10 bases lying between them. This CDR3 contains 12 residues. In DNA, the CDR3 is TGTGCCAGCCACGGGGCCCCCTACGAGCAGTACTTC. This gives the protein CASHGAPYEQYF.

This clonotype was recorded many times. The V gene is TRBV7-6, the J gene TRBJ2-2, with 8 bases lining up with TRBD2. CDR3 length: 16 amino acids. Germline V CDR1 and CDR2: SGHVS, FNYEAQ. V dropped 1 base and J dropped 3; count of bases not matched to a gene: 4. For the CDR3, the DNA is TGTGCCAGCAGCTTAGGTAGCGGGGCATACACCGGGGAGCTGTTTTTT. Translated, it gives CASSLGSGAYTGELFF.